This passage covers 30 T cell receptor beta chains from one sample sequenced in a study of T-cell reconstitution after alpha-beta-depleted transplantation in children (dated by TCRdb to the mid-2010s). The method behind the library was PCR. Instrument on record: Illumina HiSeq 2500. To normalize quantification of the TCRbeta repertoire, the TCR libraries were built with molecular barcoding that relied on unique molecular identifiers. TCRdb reworked the public reads: Q25 trimming with fastp, MiXCR clone assembly, productive beta chains retained. Every distinct CDR3 protein forms one entry, paired with its most common genes and DNA. Present in this sample are about 200,000 distinct CDR3 sequences, approximately 6.3% of which were seen just once. Approximately 6% of the sample goes to the ten largest clones. Per the publication, the treatment or condition label means: allogeneic hematopoietic cell transplantation with graft depleted of TCRalphabeta T cells and CD19 B cells.

Here the sequenced sample was PBMCs, taken before TCRalphabeta/CD19-depleted stem cell transplant. These TCRs come from a boy aged 2-9 years with acute lymphoblastic leukemia, due to receive a stem cell transplant.

Many counts were recorded for this clonotype. CDR3 sequence (DNA): TGCAGCGTGTTTACAGGGAACACTGAAGCTTTCTTT. This gives the protein CSVFTGNTEAFF. J is TRBJ1-1 and V is TRBV29-1; TRBD1 might be the D (5 bases). There are 12 residues in the CDR3. With 6 bases removed from V and 1 base from J, the gap between germline ends came to 9 bases. Germline V gene lookup returns CDR1 SQVTM and CDR2 ANQGSEA.

There are many counts of this clonotype. The chain is built from TRBV7-9 and TRBJ2-1, with 11 bases aligning to TRBD1. V shed 6 bases, J shed 8 bases, and the junction held 12 bases outside the gene matches. This CDR3 contains 16 residues. Germline V gene data show CDR1 as SEHNR and CDR2 as FQNEAQ (reference sequence). This CDR3 reads CASSPYPGQGGDEQFF. Here the CDR3 DNA reads TGTGCCAGCAGTCCCTACCCGGGACAGGGGGGGGATGAGCAGTTCTTC.

In this sample, this clonotype turned up many times. V and J are TRBV29-1 and TRBJ2-7; the D is unclear. Trimming left V 4 bases short and J 5 bases short, with 12 bases between. Germline V lookup: CDR1 SQVTM, CDR2 ANQGSEA. CDR3 length: 12 residues. CDR3 in amino acids: CSVAVDGHEQYF. In DNA, the CDR3 is TGCAGCGTTGCCGTCGACGGACACGAGCAGTACTTC.

There are many counts of this clonotype. V usage is TRBV25-1 and J usage is TRBJ2-3, with 11 bases aligning to TRBD2. The CDR3 runs 16 residues. Trimming cost V 5 bases and J 2 bases; bases outside gene matches: 6. CDR1 and CDR2 (germline): MGHDK, SYGVNS. This CDR3 reads CASSHQTSGDTDTQYF. Written as DNA, the CDR3 is TGTGCCAGCAGTCACCAGACTAGCGGGGACACAGATACGCAGTATTTT.

The chain couples TRBV7-2 to TRBJ1-1; D possibly corresponds to TRBD1 (5 bases). The CDR3 runs to 14 residues. Germline CDR1 reads SGHTA; CDR2 reads FQGNSA. V was cut by 5 bases and J by 9 bases, with 19 bases left in between. As DNA, the CDR3 is TGTGCCAGCAGCACCCCCCCCGGGGGATCTCAAGCTTTCTTT. Protein sequence: CASSTPPGGSQAFF.

This chain uses TRBV29-1 with TRBJ1-3, with D unclear. CDR3 length: 12 residues. Trimming pared 5 bases from V and 0 bases from J, leaving 5 bases between. Germline CDR1 is SQVTM and CDR2 is ANQGSEA. CDR3 region: CSVLNSGNTIYF. CDR3 in DNA: TGCAGCGTTCTTAACTCTGGAAACACCATATATTTT.

This clonotype showed up many times. V gene TRBV28 combines with J gene TRBJ2-1, with D possibly being TRBD2 (6 bases). The germline V and J ends were trimmed by 5 bases and 5 bases, with 25 bases remaining between them. Germline V gives CDR1 MDHEN, CDR2 SYDVKM. This CDR3 is built from 18 residues. The CDR3 coding sequence is TGTGCCAGCAGTCCGTCTCGTTGGGAGAGGGAGGCCCACAATGAGCAGTTCTTC. Translating gives CASSPSRWEREAHNEQFF.

Many counts were recorded for this clonotype. The CDR3 nucleotides read TGTGCCAGCAGCCTCGAACTGATGAACACTGAAGCTTTCTTT. The encoded protein is CASSLELMNTEAFF. This chain links TRBV28 with TRBJ1-1; D is uncertain. Germline lookup yields CDR1 MDHEN and CDR2 SYDVKM. The V gene lost 6 bases and the J gene lost 0 bases, with 11 bases spanning the gap. This CDR3 comprises 14 residues.

This clonotype was counted a few times. The rearrangement joins TRBV7-2 to TRBJ2-5; tentatively, D is TRBD2 (6 bases). The V gene lost 2 bases and the J gene lost 1 base, with 8 bases spanning the gap. Germline-derived CDR1 and CDR2 are SGHTA and FQGNSA. The CDR3 has 14 amino acids. This chain's CDR3 is CASSLLGSQETQYF. In DNA form, the CDR3 reads TGTGCCAGCAGCTTACTCGGGAGCCAAGAGACCCAGTACTTC. The full variable domain, its missing parts supplied by reference TRBV7-2 and TRBJ2-5, is GAGVSQSPSNKVTEKGKDVELRCDPISGHTALYWYRQSLGQGLEFLIYFQGNSAPDKSGLPSDRFSAERTGGSVSTLTIQRTQQEDSAVYLCASSLLGSQETQYFGPGTRLLVL.

There are a few counts of this clonotype. V usage is TRBV12-3 or TRBV12-4 and J usage is TRBJ2-7; perhaps TRBD1 as D (6 bases). This CDR3 has 14 residues. V lost 8 bases, J lost 5 bases, and 19 bases lay in between. In nucleotides, the CDR3 is TGTGCCAGCGCAAAAACAGGGCGGTCTCACGAGCAGTACTTC. Its translation: CASAKTGRSHEQYF.

This clonotype was seen repeatedly, ten times or more. The rearrangement links TRBV12-3 or TRBV12-4 to TRBJ1-6; D gene ambiguous. This CDR3 spans 12 amino acids. V dropped 1 base and J dropped 12 bases, with 7 bases sitting between them. CDR3 sequence: CASSLGGIPLHF. As DNA, the CDR3 is TGTGCCAGCAGTTTAGGAGGGATACCCCTCCACTTT.

This clonotype was picked up a small number of times. This rearrangement joins TRBV7-9 to TRBJ1-3, with TRBD1 identical over 7 bases. V lost 5 bases and J lost 4; bases outside the gene matches: 5. The CDR3 totals 14 residues. Germline V gives CDR1 SEHNR, CDR2 FQNEAQ (reference sequence). This CDR3 reads CASSPGTDGNTIYF. DNA of the CDR3: TGTGCCAGCAGCCCCGGGACAGACGGAAACACCATATATTTT.

Only a few counts were recorded for this clonotype. The chain recombines TRBV28 with TRBJ1-2; D perhaps matches TRBD1 (5 bases). Deletions cut 5 bases from V and 6 bases from J, with 22 bases between. This CDR3 contains 16 residues. The germline CDR1 and CDR2 sequences are MDHEN and SYDVKM. The CDR3 loop is CASSPPAVSGTHGYTF. The CDR3 region has the DNA TGTGCCAGCAGTCCCCCGGCGGTGTCCGGGACCCATGGCTACACCTTC.

This clonotype was observed a few times. The chain is built from TRBV29-1 and TRBJ1-2, with D tentatively TRBD1 (5 bases). The CDR3 extends over 13 amino acids. V shed 6 bases and J shed 3 bases, with 14 bases lying between them. Germline CDR1 and CDR2: SQVTM and ANQGSEA. This chain's CDR3 is CSVGRRFDYGYTF. DNA of the CDR3: TGCAGCGTGGGGCGGCGCTTCGACTATGGCTACACCTTC.

This clonotype was detected ten times or more. V gene TRBV28 combines with J gene TRBJ1-5; 9 bases are shared with TRBD1. Germline CDR1 MDHEN, CDR2 SYDVKM. This CDR3 contains 14 residues. The V segment lost 6 bases and the J segment 7 bases; nucleotides outside the gene matches: 7. Here the CDR3 DNA reads TGTGCCAGCAGGGTGGGACAGGGAGGGCAGCCCCAGCATTTT. This sequence encodes CASRVGQGGQPQHF.

This clonotype has a handful of counts. This chain connects TRBV2 to TRBJ2-1; 12 nucleotides align to TRBD2. The CDR3 totals 16 residues. With V trimmed by 1 base and J by 8 bases, 6 bases remained unmatched. Per germline, CDR1 SNHLY and CDR2 FYNNEI. CDR3 sequence reads: CASSEETSGSIYEQFF. The DNA for the CDR3 is TGTGCCAGCAGTGAAGAGACTAGCGGGAGTATCTATGAGCAGTTCTTC.

In its sample, this clonotype was seen many times. One junction end does not reproduce the germline sequence, and a read error may be involved. CDR3: CASSRDRTDTQYF. The DNA of the CDR3 is TGTGCTAGCAGCCGGGACCGCACAGATACGCAGTATTTT. The V gene is TRBV7-7, the J gene TRBJ2-3; possibly TRBD1 or TRBD2 for D (5 bases each). The CDR3 totals 13 residues. CDR1 and CDR2 from the germline V gene are SSHAT and FNYEAQ (reference sequence). Together with reference TRBV7-7 and TRBJ2-3, the CDR3 gives the full variable domain: GAGVSQSPRYKVTKRGQDVTLRCDPISSHATLYWYQQALGQGPEFLTYFNYEAQPDKSGLPSDRFSAERPEGSISTLTIQRTEQRDSAMYRCASSRDRTDTQYFGPGTRLTVL.

This clonotype was counted a few times. This rearrangement joins TRBV10-2 to TRBJ2-7, with 9 positions matching TRBD1. CDR3 size: 12 residues. V shed 6 bases, J shed 5 bases, and the junction held 2 bases outside the gene matches. Germline lookup yields CDR1 WSHSY and CDR2 SAAADI. The CDR3 nucleotides are TGCGCCAGCAGAAGGACAGGGGACGAGCAGTACTTC. Amino acids: CASRRTGDEQYF.

Notes on this clonotype: At one end the junction does not follow the germline gene, possibly because of a read error. The chain combines TRBV20-1 with TRBJ1-6, with D possibly matching TRBD1 (5 bases). Germline V gives CDR1 DFQATT, CDR2 SNEGSKA (reference sequence). The CDR3 extends over 13 amino acids. The CDR3 spells CSSSGRDRSPLHF. CDR3 nucleotide sequence: TGCAGTTCTAGTGGACGGGACCGGTCACCCCTCCACTTT.

The V gene is TRBV28, the J gene TRBJ2-7; D is unclear. The CDR3 length is 13 residues. Germline assignment: CDR1 MDHEN and CDR2 SYDVKM. V lost 5 bases and J lost 3, with 11 bases in between. The DNA of the CDR3 is TGTGCCAGCAGTCCTACGGCAGACTACGAGCAGTACTTC. Protein product: CASSPTADYEQYF.

This clonotype was counted many times. This chain links TRBV2 with TRBJ2-7; D is possibly TRBD1 (5 bases). V lost 2 bases, J lost 4 bases, and 15 bases lay in between. The V gene's germline CDR1 is SNHLY and CDR2 FYNNEI. The CDR3 contains 15 residues. CDR3 coding DNA: TGTGCCAGCAGTGAAAGGTTCTGGACAAGATACGAGCAGTACTTC. Protein sequence: CASSERFWTRYEQYF. Full variable domain (rest looked up from reference TRBV2 and TRBJ2-7): EPEVTQTPSHQVTQMGQEVILRCVPISNHLYFYWYRQILGQKVEFLVSFYNNEISEKSEIFDDQFSVERPDGSNFTLKIRSTKLEDSAMYFCASSERFWTRYEQYFGPGTRLTVT.

This chain connects TRBV4-1 to TRBJ2-4; TRBD2 might be the D (7 bases). CDR1 is MGHRA and CDR2 is YSYEKL in the germline V gene. The length of the CDR3 is 15 residues. V was trimmed by 2 bases and J by 8 bases, leaving 16 bases between them. The CDR3 spells CASSQRGGASDIQYF. The DNA for the CDR3 is TGCGCCAGCAGCCAAAGGGGGGGCGCGTCGGACATTCAGTACTTC.

The J gene is TRBJ1-1, the V gene TRBV28, with TRBD1 matching 12 bases. CDR3 size: 16 residues. Germline V CDR1 and CDR2: MDHEN, SYDVKM. The J segment lost 1 base and the V segment lost 6 bases, leaving 6 bases of the junction unmatched. The CDR3 coding sequence is TGTGCCAGCAGATCCGGGACAGGGGGCCAGAACACTGAAGCTTTCTTT. Its translation: CASRSGTGGQNTEAFF.

The table lists this clonotype with many counts. The V call is TRBV20-1, the J call TRBJ2-7, with D unresolved. The CDR3 totals 14 residues. Trimming removed 0 bases at V and 3 bases at J, with 12 bases between. The germline V gene has CDR1 DFQATT and CDR2 SNEGSKA (reference sequence). The CDR3 region has the DNA TGCAGTGCTAGAGATCTTAGTATCGGCTACGAGCAGTACTTC. Its protein is CSARDLSIGYEQYF.

Ten or more counts support this clonotype. This chain links TRBV3-1 with TRBJ1-1; D uncertain. Germline V CDR1 and CDR2: LGHDT, YNNKEL (reference sequence). Trimming left V 7 bases short and J 1 base short, with 16 bases between. The CDR3 loop spans 15 amino acids. The CDR3 DNA is TGTGCCAGCACCCCTGTCCCCGGAGGGAACACTGAAGCTTTCTTT. It specifies CASTPVPGGNTEAFF.

The chain joins TRBV27 to TRBJ2-1; 10 bases align to TRBD1. With V trimmed by 7 bases and J by 6 bases, 3 bases remained unmatched. The CDR3 covers 13 residues. In germline, CDR1 is MNHEY, CDR2 SMNVEV (reference sequence). This CDR3 is CASTRTGGNEQFF. The CDR3 DNA reads as TGTGCCAGCACCCGGACAGGGGGCAATGAGCAGTTCTTC.

This clonotype was detected a few times. The V and J genes are TRBV6-1 and TRBJ2-1; a weak D match, TRBD1 (6 bases). Between the trimmed V and J ends, which lost 5 bases and 6 bases, there was a span of 11 bases. Germline V gene sequence: CDR1 MNHNS, CDR2 SASEGT. This CDR3 is built from 13 residues. This CDR3 reads CASSTETGNEQFF. DNA of the CDR3: TGTGCCAGCAGTACAGAGACAGGCAATGAGCAGTTCTTC.

The sample holds many counts of this clonotype. The J gene is TRBJ2-7, the V gene TRBV28; D may be TRBD1 (6 bases). Trimming took 6 bases from V and 0 from J, leaving 12 bases between them. This CDR3 spans 14 amino acids. In germline, CDR1 is MDHEN, CDR2 SYDVKM. The CDR3 sequence: CASSLRDNSYEQYF. CDR3 DNA: TGTGCCAGCAGCCTCCGGGACAACTCCTACGAGCAGTACTTC.

This clonotype was seen only a few times. The chain carries TRBV7-2 and TRBJ1-6; 10 nucleotides line up with TRBD1. The CDR3 has 16 residues. V dropped 1 base and J dropped 10; count of bases not matched to a gene: 7. CDR1 and CDR2 (germline): SGHTA, FQGNSA. The CDR3 reads CASSLVSGQGSSPLHF. The CDR3 DNA follows: TGTGCCAGCAGCTTAGTGTCGGGACAGGGGAGCTCACCCCTCCACTTT.

There are many counts of this clonotype. The rearrangement joins TRBV7-2 to TRBJ1-1; maybe TRBD1 (6 bases). The germline V gene has CDR1 SGHTA and CDR2 FQGNSA. The CDR3 contains 14 residues. Trimming stripped 3 bases from V and 4 bases from J, with 12 bases between. In DNA form, the CDR3 reads TGTGCCAGCAGCTTTACAGGGTCGGCCACTGAAGCTTTCTTT. Residues: CASSFTGSATEAFF.